A single sample is the source of the 14 T cell receptor beta chains below, sequenced in a study of T cell responses to AZD1222 COVID-19 vaccine. Sequenced by immunoSEQ multiplex PCR; TCRdb stores in-frame clones only, minus some. The sample has roughly 140,000 clones; more than 90% are singletons. The sequencing here drew on peripheral blood, taken on day 0 of AZD1222 vaccination. The receptors stem from an adult in good health.

The chain is built from TRBV5-1 and TRBJ2-6, with D uncertain. V lost 7 bases to trimming and J lost 3 bases, with 8 bases between them. This CDR3 contains 13 residues. Germline V gives CDR1 SGHRS, CDR2 YFSETQ. The CDR3 sequence: CASSLVGANVLTF. In nucleotides, the CDR3 is TGCGCCAGCTCCCTTGTTGGGGCCAACGTCCTGACTTTC.

In DNA, the CDR3 is TGTGCCAGCAGTACAGGGTGGACCGGGGAGCTGTTTTTT. Protein: CASSTGWTGELFF. This sequence joins TRBV12-3 or TRBV12-4 and TRBJ2-2; a weak D match, TRBD1 (6 bases). V was shortened by 5 bases and J by 5 bases, with 9 bases between the two germline ends. CDR3 length: 13 amino acids.

The table lists this clone with a count of one. V gene TRBV5-1 combines with J gene TRBJ2-3; 8 bases line up with TRBD1. Germline CDR1 and CDR2: SGHRS and YFSETQ. V lost 7 bases to trimming and J lost 5 bases; unmatched junction nucleotides: 9. This CDR3 is 14 amino acids long. As DNA, the CDR3 is TGCGCCAGCCGACAGGGGTCTGAGGAAGATACGCAGTATTTT. This encodes CASRQGSEEDTQYF.

J is TRBJ2-1 and V is TRBV29-1; D call uncertain. Germline-derived CDR1 and CDR2 are SQVTM and ANQGSEA. V was pared by 6 bases and J by 3 bases, with 12 bases between. The CDR3 sequence is 13 residues long. Here the CDR3 DNA reads TGCAGCGTATCTAGGCTGGACTACAATGAGCAGTTCTTC. Translated: CSVSRLDYNEQFF.

The chain combines TRBV11-2 with TRBJ2-2; 13 positions match TRBD2. With V trimmed by 4 bases and J by 6 bases, 5 bases remained unmatched. Per germline, CDR1 SGHAT and CDR2 FQNNGV. CDR3 length: 16 residues. In DNA form, the CDR3 reads TGTGCCAGCAGCTCCAAACTAGCGGGAGGGCCCGGGGAGCTGTTTTTT. Its translation: CASSSKLAGGPGELFF.

This chain links TRBV19 with TRBJ1-5; 7 positions agree with TRBD1. The CDR3 has 18 residues. Trimming removed 6 bases from V and 0 bases from J; junction bases left unmatched: 14. Looked up from germline, CDR1 is LNHDA and CDR2 is SQIVND (reference sequence). The CDR3 region is CASSPDRARVISNQPQHF. CDR3 DNA sequence: TGTGCCAGTAGCCCCGACAGGGCGAGAGTAATTAGCAATCAGCCCCAGCATTTT.

The chain has TRBV27 and TRBJ1-5; weak D call: TRBD1 (5 bases). Trimming pared 5 bases from V and 2 bases from J, leaving 13 bases between. CDR1 is MNHEY, CDR2 SMNVEV, per germline (reference sequence). The CDR3 spans 15 residues. The CDR3 region has the DNA TGTGCCAGCAGTGCCCATGGGGCAGGCAATCAGCCCCAGCATTTT. It specifies CASSAHGAGNQPQHF.

The chain carries TRBV7-3 and TRBJ2-3, with D possibly being TRBD2 (5 bases). In germline, CDR1 is SGHTA, CDR2 FQGTGA. Trimming shortened V by 5 bases and J by 1 base, and 16 bases separated the two germline ends. This CDR3 is 16 amino acids long. Here the CDR3 DNA reads TGTGCCAGCAGCCCCCGAGGGCCCCTGGGCACAGATACGCAGTATTTT. It yields the protein CASSPRGPLGTDTQYF.

In the case of this clone: Compared with germline, one end of the junction differs, possibly owing to a read error. This rearrangement joins TRBV5-4 to TRBJ1-2; no definite D call. This CDR3 comprises 12 residues. CDR1 SGHNT and CDR2 YYREEE come from the germline V gene (reference sequence). CDR3 amino acids: CASSRSSYGHTF. CDR3 DNA sequence: TGTGCCAGCAGCCGCAGCTCTTATGGCCACACCTTC.

The chain recombines TRBV2 with TRBJ1-5, with D tentatively TRBD1 (6 bases). Germline V CDR1 and CDR2: SNHLY, FYNNEI. The ends were cut back, 10 bases at V and 6 bases at J, with 16 bases in the middle. The CDR3 is 13 amino acids. The CDR3 region is CATAWGATQPQHF. The CDR3 DNA is TGTGCCACCGCCTGGGGGGCGACTCAGCCCCAGCATTTT.

The chain employs TRBV5-4 and TRBJ1-3; D uncertain. Trimming pared 2 bases from V and 4 bases from J, leaving 10 bases between. Germline CDR1 is SGHNT and CDR2 is YYREEE (reference sequence). The CDR3 runs to 14 residues. The CDR3 DNA follows: TGTGCCAGCAGCTTATCAGGTGTCGGAAACACCATATATTTT. This translates into CASSLSGVGNTIYF.

V and J are TRBV9 and TRBJ2-7; unclear D gene. CDR3 length: 14 residues. V shed 0 bases and J shed 1 base, with 8 bases lying between them. CDR1 and CDR2 from the germline V gene are SGDLS and YYNGEE. The CDR3 DNA is TGTGCCAGCAGCGTAGAAGTCACTTCCTACGAGCAGTACTTC. Translated: CASSVEVTSYEQYF. The full variable domain, in which reference TRBV9 and TRBJ2-7 provide the parts outside the CDR3, is DSGVTQTPKHLITATGQRVTLRCSPRSGDLSVYWYQQSLDQGLQFLIQYYNGEERAKGNILERFSAQQFPDLHSELNLSSLELGDSALYFCASSVEVTSYEQYFGPGTRLTVT.

This clone was detected once. J is TRBJ2-1 and V is TRBV7-9; a weak D match, TRBD2 (6 bases). This CDR3 contains 16 residues. Germline V lookup: CDR1 SEHNR, CDR2 FQNEAQ (reference sequence). The germline V and J ends were trimmed by 5 bases and 3 bases, with 17 bases remaining between them. CDR3 loop: CASSPRASERYNEQFF. Here the CDR3 DNA reads TGTGCCAGCAGCCCCCGGGCTAGCGAGCGCTACAATGAGCAGTTCTTC.

The chain joins TRBV19 to TRBJ1-4; 9 positions match TRBD1. The germline gives CDR1 LNHDA, CDR2 SQIVND (reference sequence). The CDR3 covers 14 residues. Trimming removed 5 bases from V and 8 bases from J; junction bases left unmatched: 6. The CDR3 bases are TGTGCCAGTAGTGTGGACAGGGGATGGGAAAAACTGTTTTTT. Protein: CASSVDRGWEKLFF. Using reference TRBV19 and TRBJ1-4 for the parts outside the CDR3, the full variable domain is DGGITQSPKYLFRKEGQNVTLSCEQNLNHDAMYWYRQDPGQGLRLIYYSQIVNDFQKGDIAEGYSVSREKKESFPLTVTSAQKNPTAFYLCASSVDRGWEKLFFGSGTQLSVL.